This entry features one TCR beta chain sequence. Its antigen remains unknown. These data originate in a study of graft-versus-host responses after intestinal transplantation. Study summary: Following induction with anti-thymocyte globulin, all recipients were given tacrolimus and steroids for two to four years. Study-wide results and limits: An association linked early post-transplant HvG declines with peak circulating GvH clone levels. When patients had graft-donor T cell macrochimerism, their allografts held high graft-versus-host to host-versus-graft clonal ratios. Among recipient marrow samples, GvH clones were found; some appeared first in ileum or blood.

The V gene lost 4 bases and the J gene lost 5 bases, with 22 bases spanning the gap. Germline values: CDR1 SGHTA, CDR2 FQGTGA. CDR3 length: 17 amino acids. Sequencing used immunoSEQ multiplex PCR; TCRdb keeps in-frame clones, though not all of them. In the table there are 50,000 to 75,000 clones, over 90% of which are singletons. The chain uses TRBV7-3 and TRBJ2-3; the D gene is possibly TRBD2 (5 bases). This material consisted of unstimulated CD8+ T cells sorted from spleen or lymph node cells, taken before transplant. The TCR was taken from a human donor who was the organ donor for an intestinal transplant. The CDR3 DNA follows: TGTGCCAGCAGCTCGGGGATAGGAGGAGTAGGTATAGATACGCAGTATTTT. Translation gives CASSSGIGGVGIDTQYF. The full variable domain, its missing parts supplied by reference TRBV7-3 and TRBJ2-3, is GAGVSQTPSNKVTEKGKYVELRCDPISGHTALYWYRQSLGQGPEFLIYFQGTGAADDSGLPNDRFFAVRPEGSVSTLKIQRTERGDSAVYLCASSSGIGGVGIDTQYFGPGTRLTVL.